The entry below gives a single T cell receptor (beta chain) sequence along with its context. This clonotype was observed many times. The antigen it binds to is not known. No much larger clone exists at a distance of one base, and base qualities are not known. The sample belongs to a study of T-cell memory formation after mild COVID-19 (dated by TCRdb to about 2021). Looking at the study overall: Most TCR sequence clusters were specific to one of the two donors. In a couple of donors, T-cell clones that expanded and contracted after mild COVID-19 were tracked by sequencing TCRalpha and TCRbeta repertoires over time. Two young, previously healthy adult volunteers made up the cohort, one male and one female. General study outcomes and caveats: The second-wave clones that peaked on day 37 were not confirmed to be SARS-CoV-2 specific. The study included only a couple of mild cases, and larger cohorts that include severe cases with pre-infection samples were judged to be necessary. Some responding clones were found in pre-infection memory, which suggests that pre-existing cross-reactive memory T cells took part in the SARS-CoV-2 response. Clones that contracted from day 15 to 85 showed balanced CD4/CD8 phenotypes, whereas a second wave of clones that expanded from day 15 to 37 leaned towards CD4+. Contracting CD4+ clones were located mainly in the CM and EM memory subsets, whereas CD8+ clones were found to be enriched in EMRA.

This sample was sequenced with an Illumina NovaSeq 6000. Using 5'RACE with constant-segment primers, TCRalpha and TCRbeta cDNA libraries were constructed, with sample barcodes and unique molecular identifiers added in the process. Trizol reagent was used to extract RNA from every sample. Amplification of the libraries took two PCR steps, and the second step added a second sample barcode plus Illumina TruSeq adapters. Libraries were sequenced on an Illumina NovaSeq with 2 x 150 bp paired-end reads. The published analysis was carried out like this. With migec v1.2.7, reads were demultiplexed and then collapsed into UMI-guided consensus sequences. Using mixcr v2.1.11, UMI consensuses were aligned to TRA and TRB V and J templates and then assembled into clonotypes. Clonotypes were classified as expanded or contracted when called significant by both edgeR and NoisET, with noise models trained on biological replicates. For edgeR calls, a false discovery rate-adjusted p below 0.01 and a log2 fold-change threshold of 1 were applied. As an exploratory analysis of dynamics, PCA with hierarchical clustering was applied to max-normalized trajectories of the 1000 most abundant clonotypes. Separately sequenced CD4+ and CD8+ repertoires were used to assign a CD4 or CD8 phenotype to each responding clone. Through fastp at Q25 and MiXCR, TCRdb rebuilt clones from the public reads, retaining in-frame beta chains. Every entry covers one CDR3 protein and lists the most common genes and DNA from its rows. What appears here as the V and J calls and clone size reflects TCRdb's work, not the paper's. This sample lists more than 35,000 distinct CDR3 sequences; 6% to 6.5% were detected once. The ten largest account for 0.7% to 0.9% of the sample.

The cysteine opens and the phenylalanine closes a CDR3 of 14 amino acids. The only DNA kept is the CDR3, 42 bases in frame from the first base. The junction carries 12 bases between V and J, which are trimmed by 3 bases and 6 bases respectively. Ficoll-Paque density gradient centrifugation was the method used to isolate PBMCs. This sequence was found in an adult who had mild COVID-19 (a few samples of this study predate the infection). The sample titles of this study are shuffled in the database, so cell type and time point are left out. The sample consisted of PBMCs or a T cell subset sorted from them (not recorded which). The chain was built from TRBV12-3 or TRBV12-4 and TRBJ1-5; TRBD1 is perhaps the D gene, given 6 matching bases. In nucleotides, the sequence is TGTGCCAGCAGTTTGCAGGGGTCTGGTCAGCCCCAGCATTTT. Its protein product is CASSLQGSGQPQHF.